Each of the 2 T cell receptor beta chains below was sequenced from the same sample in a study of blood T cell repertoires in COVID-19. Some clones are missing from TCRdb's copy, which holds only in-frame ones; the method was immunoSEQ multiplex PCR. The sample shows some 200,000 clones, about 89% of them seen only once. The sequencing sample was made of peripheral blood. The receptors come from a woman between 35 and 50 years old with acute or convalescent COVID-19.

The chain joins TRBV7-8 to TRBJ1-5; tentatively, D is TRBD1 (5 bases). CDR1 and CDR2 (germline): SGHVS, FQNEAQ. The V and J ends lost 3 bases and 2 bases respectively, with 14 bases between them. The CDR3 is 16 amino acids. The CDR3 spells CASSFQGVRGNQPQHF. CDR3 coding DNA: TGTGCCAGCAGCTTCCAAGGGGTTAGAGGCAATCAGCCCCAGCATTTT.

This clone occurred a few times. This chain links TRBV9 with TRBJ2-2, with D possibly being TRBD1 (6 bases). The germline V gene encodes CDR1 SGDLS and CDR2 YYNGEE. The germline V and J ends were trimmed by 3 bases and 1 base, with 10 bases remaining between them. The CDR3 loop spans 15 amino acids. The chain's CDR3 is CASSARGGNTGELFF. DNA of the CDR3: TGTGCCAGCAGCGCCCGAGGGGGGAACACCGGGGAGCTGTTTTTT.